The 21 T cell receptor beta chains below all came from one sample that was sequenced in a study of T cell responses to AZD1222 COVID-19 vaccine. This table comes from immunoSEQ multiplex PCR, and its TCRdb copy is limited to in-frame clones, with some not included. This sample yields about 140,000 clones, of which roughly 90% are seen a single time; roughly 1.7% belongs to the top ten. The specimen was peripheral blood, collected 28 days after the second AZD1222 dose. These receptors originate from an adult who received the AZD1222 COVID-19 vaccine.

CDR3 bases: TGCGCCAGCAGCCAAGTAGGGTGGTCGGGCTACACCTTC. Residues: CASSQVGWSGYTF. This chain connects TRBV4-3 to TRBJ1-2; D call uncertain. The CDR3 is 13 amino acids. V was shortened by 1 base and J by 8 bases, with 11 bases between the two germline ends. The germline V gene encodes CDR1 LGHNA and CDR2 YSLEER.

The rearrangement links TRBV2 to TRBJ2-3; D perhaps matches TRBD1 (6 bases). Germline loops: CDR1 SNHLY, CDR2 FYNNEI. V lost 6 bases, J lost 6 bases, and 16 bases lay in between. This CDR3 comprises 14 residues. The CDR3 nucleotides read TGTGCCAGCAGGGATCCAAACAGGGATGATACGCAGTATTTT. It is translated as CASRDPNRDDTQYF. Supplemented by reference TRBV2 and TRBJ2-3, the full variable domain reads EPEVTQTPSHQVTQMGQEVILRCVPISNHLYFYWYRQILGQKVEFLVSFYNNEISEKSEIFDDQFSVERPDGSNFTLKIRSTKLEDSAMYFCASRDPNRDDTQYFGPGTRLTVL.

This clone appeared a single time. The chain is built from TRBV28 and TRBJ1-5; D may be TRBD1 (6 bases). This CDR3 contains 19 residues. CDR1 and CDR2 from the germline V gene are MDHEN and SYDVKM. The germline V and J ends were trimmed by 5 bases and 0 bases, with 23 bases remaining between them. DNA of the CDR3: TGTGCCAGCAGTAAAGGGGTTATAATCGACAGGCATAGCAATCAGCCCCAGCATTTT. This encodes CASSKGVIIDRHSNQPQHF.

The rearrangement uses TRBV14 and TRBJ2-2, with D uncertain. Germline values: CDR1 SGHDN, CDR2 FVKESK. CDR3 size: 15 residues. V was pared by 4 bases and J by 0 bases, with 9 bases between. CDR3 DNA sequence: TGTGCCAGCAGCCTCCTAGGTCCGAACACCGGGGAGCTGTTTTTT. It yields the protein CASSLLGPNTGELFF.

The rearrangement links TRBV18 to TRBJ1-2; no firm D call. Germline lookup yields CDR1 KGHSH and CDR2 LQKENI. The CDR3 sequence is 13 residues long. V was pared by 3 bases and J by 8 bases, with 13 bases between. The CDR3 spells CASSPPGEEGYTF. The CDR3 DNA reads TGTGCCAGCTCACCCCCCGGGGAAGAGGGCTACACCTTC.

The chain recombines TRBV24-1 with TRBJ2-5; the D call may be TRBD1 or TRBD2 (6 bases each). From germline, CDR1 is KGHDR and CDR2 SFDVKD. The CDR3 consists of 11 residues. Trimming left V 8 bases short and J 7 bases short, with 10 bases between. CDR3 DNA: TGTGCCACCATGGGGGGCGGGACCCAGTACTTC. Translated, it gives CATMGGGTQYF.

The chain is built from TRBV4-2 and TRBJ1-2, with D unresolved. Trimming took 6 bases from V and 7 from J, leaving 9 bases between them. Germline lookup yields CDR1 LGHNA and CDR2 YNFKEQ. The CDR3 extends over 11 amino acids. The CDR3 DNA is TGTGCCAGCAGTGATTTGGGTGGCTACACCTTC. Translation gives CASSDLGGYTF.

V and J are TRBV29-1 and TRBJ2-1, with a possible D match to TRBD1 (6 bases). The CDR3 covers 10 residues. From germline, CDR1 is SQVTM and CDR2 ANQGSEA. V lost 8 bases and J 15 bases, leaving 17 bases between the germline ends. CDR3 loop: CSFTSTGLFF. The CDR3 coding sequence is TGCAGCTTCACGTCCACAGGGTTGTTCTTC.

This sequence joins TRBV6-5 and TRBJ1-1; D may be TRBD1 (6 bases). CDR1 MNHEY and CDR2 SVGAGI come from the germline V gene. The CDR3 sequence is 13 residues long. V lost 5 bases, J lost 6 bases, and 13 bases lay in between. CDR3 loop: CASSPSQGPEAFF. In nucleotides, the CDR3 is TGTGCCAGCAGTCCTTCACAGGGTCCTGAAGCTTTCTTT.

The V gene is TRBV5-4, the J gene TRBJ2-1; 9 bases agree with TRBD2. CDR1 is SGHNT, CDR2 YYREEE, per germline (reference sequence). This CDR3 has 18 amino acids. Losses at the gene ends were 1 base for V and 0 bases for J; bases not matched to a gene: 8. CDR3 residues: CASSLKRGRVLSYNEQFF. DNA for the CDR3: TGTGCCAGCAGCTTGAAGCGCGGGAGGGTACTCTCCTACAATGAGCAGTTCTTC.

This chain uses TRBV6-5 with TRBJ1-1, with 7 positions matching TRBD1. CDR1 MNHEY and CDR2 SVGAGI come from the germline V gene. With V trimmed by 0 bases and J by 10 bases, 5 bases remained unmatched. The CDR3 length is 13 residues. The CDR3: CASSYSETGRAFF. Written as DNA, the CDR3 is TGTGCCAGCAGTTACTCCGAGACAGGGAGAGCTTTCTTT.

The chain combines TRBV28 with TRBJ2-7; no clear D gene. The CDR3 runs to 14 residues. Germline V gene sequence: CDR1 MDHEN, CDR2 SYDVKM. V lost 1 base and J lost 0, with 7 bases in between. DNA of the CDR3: TGTGCCAGCAGTTTATTGGGCAACTCCTACGAGCAGTACTTC. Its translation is CASSLLGNSYEQYF.

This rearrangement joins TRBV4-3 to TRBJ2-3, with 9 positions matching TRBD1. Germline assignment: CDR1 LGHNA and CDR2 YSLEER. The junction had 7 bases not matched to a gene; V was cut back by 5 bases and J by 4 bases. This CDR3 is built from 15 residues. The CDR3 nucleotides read TGCGCCAGCAGCTACGGACAGGGGTCGGCAGATACGCAGTATTTT. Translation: CASSYGQGSADTQYF.

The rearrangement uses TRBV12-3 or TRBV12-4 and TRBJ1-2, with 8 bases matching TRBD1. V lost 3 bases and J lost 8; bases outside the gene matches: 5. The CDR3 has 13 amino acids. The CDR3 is CASSFGQGDGYTF. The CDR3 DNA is TGTGCCAGCAGTTTCGGACAGGGCGACGGCTACACCTTC.

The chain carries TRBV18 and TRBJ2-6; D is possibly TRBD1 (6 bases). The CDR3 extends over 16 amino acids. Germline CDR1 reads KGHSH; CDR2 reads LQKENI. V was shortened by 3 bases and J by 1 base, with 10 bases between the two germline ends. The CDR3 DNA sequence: TGTGCCAGCTCACCTCAAACAGGGTCTGGGGCCAACGTCCTGACTTTC. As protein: CASSPQTGSGANVLTF.

The CDR3 bases are TGTGCCAGCAGCCTCTATTGGACACCTCAAGAGACCCAGTACTTC. Protein product: CASSLYWTPQETQYF. This chain links TRBV11-3 with TRBJ2-5, with D maybe TRBD1 (5 bases). The germline V and J ends were trimmed by 5 bases and 2 bases, with 15 bases remaining between them. CDR3 size: 15 residues. Germline V gives CDR1 SGHNT, CDR2 YENEEA.

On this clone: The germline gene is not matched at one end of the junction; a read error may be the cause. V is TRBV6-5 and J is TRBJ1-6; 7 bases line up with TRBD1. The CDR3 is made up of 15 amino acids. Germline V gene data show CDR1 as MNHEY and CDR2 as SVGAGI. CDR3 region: CASSHSGTVNSPLHF. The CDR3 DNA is TGTGCCAGCAGTCACTCCGGGACAGTCAATTCACCCCTCCACTTT.

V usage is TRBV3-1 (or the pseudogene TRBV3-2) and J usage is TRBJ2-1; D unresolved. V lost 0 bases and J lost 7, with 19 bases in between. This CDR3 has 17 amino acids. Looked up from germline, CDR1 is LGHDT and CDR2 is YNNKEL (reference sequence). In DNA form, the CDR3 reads TGTGCCAGCAGCCAAGAGTCGGGCACCTCCACCGGGAATGAGCAGTTCTTC. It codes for CASSQESGTSTGNEQFF.

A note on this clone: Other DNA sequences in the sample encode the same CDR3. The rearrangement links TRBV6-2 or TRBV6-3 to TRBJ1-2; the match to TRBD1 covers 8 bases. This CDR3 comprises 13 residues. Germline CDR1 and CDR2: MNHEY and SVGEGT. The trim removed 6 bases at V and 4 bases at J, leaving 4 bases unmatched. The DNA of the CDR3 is TGTGCCAGCAGCGACAGGGGCCTCTATGGCTACACCTTC. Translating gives CASSDRGLYGYTF.

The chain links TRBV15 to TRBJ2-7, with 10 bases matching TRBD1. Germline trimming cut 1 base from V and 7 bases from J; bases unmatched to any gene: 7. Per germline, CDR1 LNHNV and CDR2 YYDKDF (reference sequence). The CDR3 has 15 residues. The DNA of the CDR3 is TGTGCCACCAGCAGAGCCCGACAGGGGGCCAGGGAGCAGTACTTC. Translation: CATSRARQGAREQYF.

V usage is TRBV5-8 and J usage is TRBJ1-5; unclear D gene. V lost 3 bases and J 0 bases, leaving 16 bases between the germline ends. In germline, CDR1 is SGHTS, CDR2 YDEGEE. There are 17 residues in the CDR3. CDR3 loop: CASSWASSSASNQPQHF. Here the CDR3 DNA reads TGTGCCAGCAGCTGGGCAAGCTCTTCCGCTAGCAATCAGCCCCAGCATTTT.